What follows are 17 T cell receptor beta chains derived from one specimen sequenced in a study of T cell responses to AZD1222 COVID-19 vaccine. Profiled with immunoSEQ multiplex PCR; TCRdb holds only in-frame clones, not every one. Seen here are approximately 110,000 clones, approximately 85% observed once, and the top ten hold almost 4.5%. Specimen: peripheral blood, collected 28 days after the second AZD1222 dose. These receptors were collected from an adult who received the AZD1222 COVID-19 vaccine.

CDR3 sequence reads: CASSHSNSPLHF. DNA of the CDR3: TGTGCCAGCAGCCACAGTAATTCACCCCTCCACTTT. The chain couples TRBV14 to TRBJ1-6; the D is unclear. Germline CDR1 and CDR2: SGHDN and FVKESK. The CDR3 runs 12 residues. V was trimmed by 3 bases and J by 6 bases, leaving 3 bases between them.

The J gene is TRBJ2-3, the V gene TRBV7-6; TRBD2 aligns across 11 bases. This CDR3 has 16 amino acids. The germline CDR1 and CDR2 sequences are SGHVS and FNYEAQ. Trimming took 6 bases from V and 0 from J; bases not matched to a gene: 5. The CDR3 loop is CASRATSGGSTDTQYF. As DNA, the CDR3 is TGTGCCAGCAGAGCCACTAGCGGGGGAAGCACAGATACGCAGTATTTT.

V and J are TRBV9 and TRBJ2-1, with D tentatively TRBD1 or TRBD2 (5 bases each). V was clipped by 2 bases and J by 3 bases, with 9 bases between them. Germline CDR1 reads SGDLS; CDR2 reads YYNGEE. The CDR3 extends over 14 amino acids. This CDR3 is CASSVRDGYNEQFF. The CDR3 DNA reads TGTGCCAGCAGCGTTAGGGACGGCTACAATGAGCAGTTCTTC.

This clone was found a few times. V usage is TRBV11-2 and J usage is TRBJ1-4; TRBD1 aligns across 10 bases. V lost 3 bases and J lost 8; bases outside the gene matches: 9. CDR1 and CDR2 from the germline V gene are SGHAT and FQNNGV. This CDR3 contains 16 residues. For the CDR3, the DNA is TGTGCCAGCAGCTTTCTAGGGACAGGGGAAAGGGAAAAACTGTTTTTT. Translation: CASSFLGTGEREKLFF.

This clone was observed once. V gene TRBV15 combines with J gene TRBJ1-1; D is unresolved. CDR1 is LNHNV, CDR2 YYDKDF, per germline (reference sequence). Between the trimmed V and J ends, which lost 1 base and 2 bases, there was a span of 2 bases. This CDR3 is built from 12 residues. This CDR3 is CATSRVNTEAFF. DNA for the CDR3: TGTGCCACCAGCAGAGTCAACACTGAAGCTTTCTTT.

The chain couples TRBV6-5 to TRBJ2-1; 7 bases agree with TRBD2. Germline V gene data show CDR1 as MNHEY and CDR2 as SVGAGI. This CDR3 has 14 residues. Trimming took 7 bases from V and 9 from J; bases not matched to a gene: 12. CDR3 in DNA: TGTGCCAGCATCGGGACGGGAGCGGGAAGTGAGCAGTTCTTC. It yields the protein CASIGTGAGSEQFF.

V usage is TRBV5-6 and J usage is TRBJ1-5; 10 bases fit TRBD1. The germline V gene encodes CDR1 SGHDT and CDR2 YYEEEE. The CDR3 totals 14 residues. V lost 4 bases, J lost 6 bases, and 4 bases stayed unmatched. The CDR3 here is CASSVGTGVQPQHF. The DNA for the CDR3 is TGTGCCAGCAGCGTAGGGACAGGGGTTCAGCCCCAGCATTTT. The whole variable domain, filled in from reference TRBV5-6 and TRBJ1-5, reads DAGVTQSPTHLIKTRGQQVTLRCSPKSGHDTVSWYQQALGQGPQFIFQYYEEEERQRGNFPDRFSGHQFPNYSSELNVNALLLGDSALYLCASSVGTGVQPQHFGDGTRLSIL.

This clone was counted between two and nine times. The chain links TRBV4-1 to TRBJ1-3; unclear D gene. Trimming took 0 bases from V and 0 from J, leaving 9 bases between them. CDR1 and CDR2 (germline): MGHRA, YSYEKL. The CDR3 runs to 16 residues. The CDR3 is CASSQDRAVSGNTIYF. The CDR3 DNA reads as TGCGCCAGCAGCCAAGATCGGGCAGTCTCTGGAAACACCATATATTTT.

The chain links TRBV7-2 to TRBJ1-5; TRBD1 might be the D (6 bases). CDR1 and CDR2 (germline): SGHTA, FQGNSA. The ends were cut back, 5 bases at V and 3 bases at J, with 11 bases in the middle. The CDR3 covers 14 residues. The CDR3 DNA is TGTGCCAGCAGCCCGGACAGCGACAATCAGCCCCAGCATTTT. Protein product: CASSPDSDNQPQHF.

The J gene is TRBJ1-2, the V gene TRBV4-1; 8 bases match TRBD1. CDR1 is MGHRA, CDR2 YSYEKL, per germline. The CDR3 extends over 14 amino acids. The ends lost 4 bases at V and 8 bases at J; junction bases unmatched: 9. Here the CDR3 reads CASSLGTGTKGYTF. The CDR3 DNA follows: TGCGCCAGCAGCCTAGGGACAGGTACTAAAGGCTACACCTTC.

The chain links TRBV2 to TRBJ1-4; 10 bases align to TRBD1. The CDR3 is 14 amino acids. V gave up 7 bases and J gave up 8 bases; unmatched junction bases: 7. Looked up from germline, CDR1 is SNHLY and CDR2 is FYNNEI. The CDR3 bases are TGTGCCAGCAAGCGGGGACAGGGGATCGAAAAACTGTTTTTT. Amino acid sequence: CASKRGQGIEKLFF.

The CDR3 is CASSPLGVDTEAFF. CDR3 bases: TGTGCCAGCAGCCCCCTCGGGGTAGATACTGAAGCTTTCTTT. The chain is built from TRBV7-9 and TRBJ1-1; D gene uncertain. Trimming took off 5 bases at V and 5 bases at J, with 15 bases between the two ends. The germline gives CDR1 SEHNR, CDR2 FQNEAQ (reference sequence). The CDR3 is 14 residues long.

In regard to this clone: Other DNA sequences in this specimen translate into the identical CDR3. V and J are TRBV30 and TRBJ1-3, with a weak D call TRBD1 (6 bases). V was shortened by 1 base and J by 0 bases, with 10 bases between the two germline ends. This CDR3 is 15 amino acids long. Germline V gene data show CDR1 as GTSNPN and CDR2 as SVGIG (reference sequence). CDR3 loop: CAWSAGGFSGNTIYF. DNA of the CDR3: TGTGCCTGGAGTGCGGGGGGCTTCTCTGGAAACACCATATATTTT.

The genes are TRBV3-1 (or the pseudogene TRBV3-2) and TRBJ2-3, with D perhaps TRBD1 or TRBD2 (6 bases each). The CDR3 extends over 16 amino acids. Trimming pared 6 bases from V and 4 bases from J, leaving 20 bases between. Germline V lookup: CDR1 LGHDT, CDR2 YNNKEL (reference sequence). This CDR3 reads CASRRRPGAVPDTQYF. The CDR3 coding sequence is TGTGCCAGCAGACGCCGCCCGGGGGCCGTCCCAGATACGCAGTATTTT.

This clone was recorded once. The chain joins TRBV28 to TRBJ1-2, with D possibly TRBD1 on 5 matching bases. The V gene lost 2 bases and the J gene lost 5 bases, with 6 bases spanning the gap. Per the germline V gene, CDR1 is MDHEN and CDR2 is SYDVKM. The CDR3 loop spans 12 amino acids. CDR3 in amino acids: CASSLKGYGYTF. For the CDR3, the DNA is TGTGCCAGCAGTTTAAAGGGGTATGGCTACACCTTC.

The V call is TRBV6-5, the J call TRBJ2-1; the D is unclear. This CDR3 is built from 13 residues. Germline V gene data show CDR1 as MNHEY and CDR2 as SVGAGI. V lost 5 bases and J 3 bases, leaving 8 bases between the germline ends. This CDR3 is CASSMDRYNEQFF. In DNA, the CDR3 is TGTGCCAGCAGTATGGACCGCTACAATGAGCAGTTCTTC.

This clone was picked up one time. V usage is TRBV5-1 and J usage is TRBJ1-4; 9 positions agree with TRBD1. CDR1 and CDR2 (germline): SGHRS, YFSETQ. This CDR3 is 17 amino acids long. Trimming at V came to 2 bases and at J to 8 bases, leaving 13 bases not matched to a gene. CDR3: CASSLAFTGGIGEKLFF. CDR3 sequence (DNA): TGCGCCAGCAGCTTAGCCTTCACAGGGGGCATTGGAGAAAAACTGTTTTTT.